This TCR beta chain was found in a study of immune reconstitution after stem cell transplant in scleroderma. TCRdb passed the RT-PCR reads through MiXCR, listing each CDR3 protein once. Among roughly 2,500 distinct CDR3 sequences, 10% to 11% were seen once, and the ten largest hold 28%. From germline, CDR1 is DFQATT and CDR2 SNEGSKA (reference sequence). The CDR3 has 14 amino acids. After removal of 3 bases from V and 8 bases from J, the junction contained 9 bases not matched to a gene. This sample was taken before or after autologous hematopoietic stem cell transplantation (not recorded which). V and J are TRBV20-1 and TRBJ1-1; 10 nucleotides align to TRBD1. The sequence came from a female donor with systemic sclerosis. This CDR3 is CSASRGQGTTEAFF. CDR3 nucleotide sequence: TGCAGTGCTAGCCGGGGACAGGGGACGACCGAAGCTTTCTTT.